This T cell receptor beta chain was profiled in a study of T cell responses to AZD1222 COVID-19 vaccine (dated by TCRdb to 2020 to 2022). In terms of the full investigation: AZD1222 recipients given second doses at about 4 weeks or at about 12 weeks were pooled, since spike-specific TCR depth and breadth were not found to differ between the two schedules. TCR sequencing was performed for 230 to 250 trial participants, of whom around 210 were given two doses of AZD1222 and some 25 were given two doses of MenACWY control vaccine. Trial participants were enrolled into age subgroups of 18-55, 56-69 and 70-plus years, which contained 148, 28 and 57 TCR-sequenced participants, respectively.

The CDR3 regions of human TCRbeta chains were subjected to immunosequencing. Concerning the study's data processing: Repertoire TCRs were checked for matches against a reference library of SARS-CoV-2-specific TCRs that had been generated using the MIRA antigen-specificity platform. Breadth meant the fraction of unique TCRs that were SARS-CoV-2-associated, whereas depth meant the fraction of total T cells that were SARS-CoV-2-associated. Using the MIRA data, each spike-specific TCR was assigned both to the spike region to which the TCR was reactive and to a CD4 or CD8 class. Log10-transformed breadth and depth values were compared by one-way ANOVA with Sidak's multiple comparisons tests. TCRdb holds this immuneACCESS table with in-frame rearrangements only. Some clones are missing; in checked studies, unresolved V genes explain under half, and the rest has no known cause. V, J and clone size were drawn from that table, and D and trimming were deduced from the DNA. The sample table records more than 95,000 clones; almost 90% of these occur just once. Of the sample, about 10% is held by the ten largest clones.

With respect to this clone: Its antigen is currently not known. The record has no base qualities; no much larger clone is one base away.

The CDR3 holds 17 amino acids from the cysteine to the phenylalanine. Kept here is only the CDR3 DNA, which spans 51 bases and is read in frame from base 1. The germline V gene specifies SGHTA as CDR1 and FQGNSA as CDR2. Ends trimmed: V by 3 bases, J by 0 bases; bases unmatched to a gene: 3. What the time point label conveys for this sample: baseline before first vaccination. The vaccinee samples were drawn from two UK trials, COV001 and COV002, one of which was a single-blind randomized controlled phase 2/3 trial testing AZD1222 (ChAdOx1 nCoV-19) in healthy adults. For TCRbeta chain sequencing, PBMC samples were collected from trial participants at day 0 and at day 28 after the second dose. On the study overall, not on this receptor specifically: Because no day 14 peak-response samples were available, repertoires were characterized only after the peak T cell response. Spike-specific TCR breadth and depth rose significantly after two AZD1222 doses compared with day 0 and with MenACWY recipients. Participants were mostly white British and included more females than males, and it was suggested by the authors that clonal diversity may have been underestimated. Conclusions about previously exposed vaccinees were limited because only six or seven AZD1222 recipients were SARS-CoV-2 seropositive at baseline. The 56-69-year group was small, and its depth increase did not reach significance, likely because of low power. The vaccine-associated CD4 TCRs covered the entire spike protein, and the dominant responses fell in regions 160-218 and 743-854. Nearly half of unique spike-specific TCRs reportedly recognized epitopes outside regions mutated in the B.1.351 and B.1.1.7 variants.

The chain links TRBV7-2 with TRBJ2-6; a stretch of 9 junction bases matches TRBD1. Sequenced material: peripheral blood, taken on day 0 of AZD1222 vaccination. This TCR derives from an adult in good health. The DNA reads as follows: TGTGCCAGCAGCTTCGGGACAGGGAGCTCTGGGGCCAACGTCCTGACTTTC. Its translation reads: CASSFGTGSSGANVLTF.